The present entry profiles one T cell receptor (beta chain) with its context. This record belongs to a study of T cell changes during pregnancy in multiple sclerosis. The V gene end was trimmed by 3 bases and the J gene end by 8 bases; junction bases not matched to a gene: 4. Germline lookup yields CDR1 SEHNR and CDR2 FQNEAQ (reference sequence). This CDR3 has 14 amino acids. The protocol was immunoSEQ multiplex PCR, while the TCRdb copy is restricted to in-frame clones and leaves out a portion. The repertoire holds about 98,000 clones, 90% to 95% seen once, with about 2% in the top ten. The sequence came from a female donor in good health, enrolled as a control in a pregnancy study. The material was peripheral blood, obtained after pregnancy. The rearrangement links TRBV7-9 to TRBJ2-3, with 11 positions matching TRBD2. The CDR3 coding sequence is TGTGCCAGCAGCTTTAGCGGGGGGGCGGGTACGCAGTATTTT. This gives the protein CASSFSGGAGTQYF.